The 20 T cell receptor beta chains below come from one sample, sequenced in a study of human T cells and chemical hapten exposure (dated by TCRdb to the early 2020s). Libraries came from RACE. Sequencing instrument: NextSeq 500. TCRdb reprocessed the public reads (quality trimming at Q25 with fastp, clone calling with MiXCR) and kept in-frame beta chains. Records with the same CDR3 protein are collapsed into one entry carrying the most frequent genes and DNA. Present in this sample are fewer than 200,000 distinct CDR3 sequences, roughly 30% of which were seen just once. Less than 3.5% of the sample is taken by the ten largest. Reading the label with the study, this specimen's time point is: pre-sensitization, week 0. The treatment or condition label, read with the paper, signifies: therapeutic diphenylcyclopropenone sensitization with weekly scalp DPC. The sample here was whole blood, taken in connection with sensitization to the hapten diphenylcyclopropenone (DPC). The receptors originated from a woman aged 25 to 45 with alopecia areata. Some clones in this sample may be carry-over from other donors' samples.

CDR3 loop: CARGHSGYGYTF. CDR3 nucleotides: TGTGCCCGGGGCCATTCGGGCTATGGCTACACCTTC. The chain joins TRBV30 to TRBJ1-2; D perhaps matches TRBD1 (5 bases). The CDR3 consists of 12 residues. Between the trimmed V and J ends, which lost 8 bases and 4 bases, there was a span of 14 bases. The V gene's germline CDR1 is GTSNPN and CDR2 SVGIG (reference sequence).

Only one count was recorded for this clonotype. V gene TRBV4-3 combines with J gene TRBJ2-3; TRBD2 matches at 10 bases. This CDR3 is 18 amino acids long. Germline assignment: CDR1 LGHNA and CDR2 YSLEER. J was trimmed by 2 bases and V by 0 bases; bases with no gene match: 8. Written as DNA, the CDR3 is TGCGCCAGCAGCCAAGATCTAACTAGCGGGGTCTACACAGATACGCAGTATTTT. Protein product: CASSQDLTSGVYTDTQYF.

The chain uses TRBV6-2 or TRBV6-3 and TRBJ1-1; D remains unclear. The V and J ends lost 0 bases and 1 base respectively, with 6 bases between them. The CDR3 runs to 14 residues. CDR1 is MNHEY, CDR2 SVGEGT, per germline. In nucleotides, the CDR3 is TGTGCCAGCAGTTACTCGATACCGAACACTGAAGCTTTCTTT. The encoded protein is CASSYSIPNTEAFF.

This chain links TRBV15 with TRBJ1-5, with D perhaps matching TRBD1 (5 bases). This CDR3 has 15 residues. CDR1 and CDR2 (germline): LNHNV, YYDKDF (reference sequence). Deletions cut 0 bases from V and 2 bases from J, with 8 bases between. The chain's CDR3 is CATSRDGGGNQPQHF. CDR3 DNA sequence: TGTGCCACCAGCAGAGATGGGGGTGGCAATCAGCCCCAGCATTTT.

This clonotype was seen a few times. The genes are TRBV5-1 and TRBJ1-2; 9 bases align to TRBD1. Germline values: CDR1 SGHRS, CDR2 YFSETQ. The CDR3 covers 15 residues. The V gene end was trimmed by 1 base and the J gene end by 1 base; junction bases not matched to a gene: 2. CDR3: CASSLMDRGNYGYTF. The CDR3 DNA sequence: TGCGCCAGCAGCTTGATGGACAGGGGTAACTATGGCTACACCTTC. Looking up the rest from reference TRBV5-1 and TRBJ1-2 gives the full variable domain: KAGVTQTPRYLIKTRGQQVTLSCSPISGHRSVSWYQQTPGQGLQFLFEYFSETQRNKGNFPGRFSGRQFSNSRSEMNVSTLELGDSALYLCASSLMDRGNYGYTFGSGTRLTVV.

This clonotype was observed at least ten times. V usage is TRBV20-1 and J usage is TRBJ2-3; D unclear. Germline V gene sequence: CDR1 DFQATT, CDR2 SNEGSKA (reference sequence). This CDR3 is built from 14 residues. Trimming removed 4 bases at V and 0 bases at J, with 11 bases between. CDR3: CSAKKDPSTDTQYF. The CDR3 coding sequence is TGCAGTGCTAAAAAGGACCCTAGCACAGATACGCAGTATTTT.

In this sample, this clonotype turned up a few times. The rearrangement links TRBV15 to TRBJ2-3; tentative D call: TRBD2 (6 bases). There are 14 residues in the CDR3. Germline CDR1 reads LNHNV; CDR2 reads YYDKDF (reference sequence). The V end was cut by 1 base, the J end by 4 bases, with 9 bases between. The CDR3 DNA reads TGTGCCACCAGCAGAGGGGAGGTCGCAGATACGCAGTATTTT. Translating it yields CATSRGEVADTQYF.

Only a few counts were recorded for this clonotype. The chain is built from TRBV20-1 and TRBJ2-7; TRBD2 might be the D (5 bases). Germline loops: CDR1 DFQATT, CDR2 SNEGSKA (reference sequence). Trimming pared 2 bases from V and 3 bases from J, leaving 8 bases between. The CDR3 runs to 12 residues. As DNA, the CDR3 is TGCAGTGCTAGAAGCGGAGTCTACGAGCAGTACTTC. Translating gives CSARSGVYEQYF.

The chain carries TRBV29-1 and TRBJ1-5; possibly TRBD1 for D (5 bases). From germline, CDR1 is SQVTM and CDR2 ANQGSEA. The CDR3 consists of 14 residues. V was clipped by 6 bases and J by 0 bases, with 12 bases between them. The CDR3 sequence is CSVANRSSNQPQHF. The CDR3 DNA follows: TGCAGCGTCGCCAACAGGAGTAGCAATCAGCCCCAGCATTTT.

The chain uses TRBV29-1 and TRBJ2-5, with D unclear. Looked up from germline, CDR1 is SQVTM and CDR2 is ANQGSEA. The CDR3 contains 12 residues. The V gene lost 7 bases and the J gene lost 3 bases, with 12 bases spanning the gap. Written as DNA, the CDR3 is TGCAGCGCTGGGTCGGCAGAAGAGACCCAGTACTTC. It yields the protein CSAGSAEETQYF.

The chain recombines TRBV29-1 with TRBJ2-5, with D tentatively TRBD1 (6 bases). Trimming cost V 7 bases and J 2 bases, with 11 bases left between them. The CDR3 spans 12 residues. Per germline, CDR1 SQVTM and CDR2 ANQGSEA. Here the CDR3 DNA reads TGCAGCGCTACCGGACAGCAAGAGACCCAGTACTTC. Translation gives CSATGQQETQYF.

V gene TRBV2 combines with J gene TRBJ2-3; D gene ambiguous. Germline loops: CDR1 SNHLY, CDR2 FYNNEI. The V end lost 5 bases, the J end lost 2 bases, and 8 bases lay between the germline ends. This CDR3 region has 13 residues. CDR3 protein: CASSLLFTDTQYF. The CDR3 region has the DNA TGTGCCAGCAGTCTCCTCTTCACAGATACGCAGTATTTT. The entire variable domain, with the rest obtained from reference TRBV2 and TRBJ2-3, is as follows: EPEVTQTPSHQVTQMGQEVILRCVPISNHLYFYWYRQILGQKVEFLVSFYNNEISEKSEIFDDQFSVERPDGSNFTLKIRSTKLEDSAMYFCASSLLFTDTQYFGPGTRLTVL.

CDR3 loop: CASSLVLTRDIQYF. The CDR3 DNA reads TGTGCCAGCAGCTTGGTACTAACCCGGGACATTCAGTACTTC. This chain uses TRBV5-8 with TRBJ2-4; the D is unclear. This CDR3 is 14 amino acids long. CDR1 and CDR2 from the germline V gene are SGHTS and YDEGEE. V was pared by 0 bases and J by 8 bases, with 12 bases between.

V usage is TRBV28 and J usage is TRBJ1-1; 10 nucleotides match TRBD1. The ends lost 5 bases at V and 3 bases at J; junction bases unmatched: 9. From germline, CDR1 is MDHEN and CDR2 SYDVKM. The CDR3 is 16 residues long. As DNA, the CDR3 is TGTGCCAGCAGTGAAGCCGGGACAGGGGAGTACACTGAAGCTTTCTTT. It translates to CASSEAGTGEYTEAFF.

The chain links TRBV21-1 to TRBJ2-3. TRBV21-1 counts as a pseudogene. The CDR3 is 16 amino acids. This chain's CDR3 is CASSNRLDRSADTQYF. CDR3 coding DNA: TGTGCCAGCAGCAATCGACTCGACCGATCCGCAGATACGCAGTATTTT.

The chain combines TRBV27 with TRBJ2-3; 7 bases agree with TRBD2. The CDR3 contains 13 residues. J was trimmed by 1 base and V by 10 bases; bases with no gene match: 5. CDR1 and CDR2 from the germline V gene are MNHEY and SMNVEV (reference sequence). In DNA, the CDR3 is TGTGCCACGAGCGGGGCAGGCACAGATACGCAGTATTTT. Its translation: CATSGAGTDTQYF.

V is TRBV28 and J is TRBJ2-7; D unresolved. This CDR3 comprises 13 residues. V lost 2 bases and J 6 bases, leaving 11 bases between the germline ends. CDR1 is MDHEN, CDR2 SYDVKM, per germline. The DNA of the CDR3 is TGTGCCAGCAGTTTAGTCGGCACAACCGAGCAGTACTTC. Translated, it gives CASSLVGTTEQYF.

This clonotype has a handful of counts. The rearrangement links TRBV7-9 to TRBJ2-3; 8 nucleotides line up with TRBD2. The V gene end was trimmed by 2 bases and the J gene end by 2 bases; junction bases not matched to a gene: 3. Per germline, CDR1 SEHNR and CDR2 FQNEAQ (reference sequence). The CDR3 covers 15 residues. CDR3 protein: CASSLSGGHTDTQYF. In DNA, the CDR3 is TGTGCCAGCAGCTTATCGGGGGGGCACACAGATACGCAGTATTTT.

The chain couples TRBV7-2 to TRBJ2-3; 9 bases fit TRBD2. CDR1 and CDR2 from the germline V gene are SGHTA and FQGNSA. This CDR3 has 16 amino acids. With V trimmed by 1 base and J by 2 bases, 4 bases remained unmatched. CDR3 in amino acids: CASSLGLAGYTDTQYF. The CDR3 nucleotides are TGTGCCAGCAGCTTAGGCCTAGCGGGGTACACAGATACGCAGTATTTT.

This clonotype was seen a few times. The CDR3 DNA follows: TGTGCCACCAGCAATGGGGGGGGCCCAGATACGCAGTATTTT. This encodes CATSNGGGPDTQYF. J is TRBJ2-3 and V is TRBV15, with a tentative D call TRBD2 (7 bases). The ends were cut back, 4 bases at V and 4 bases at J, with 12 bases in the middle. The CDR3 covers 14 residues. Germline assignment: CDR1 LNHNV and CDR2 YYDKDF (reference sequence). Together with reference TRBV15 and TRBJ2-3, the CDR3 gives the full variable domain: DAMVIQNPRYQVTQFGKPVTLSCSQTLNHNVMYWYQQKSSQAPKLLFHYYDKDFNNEADTPDNFQSRRPNTSFCFLDIRSPGLGDTAMYLCATSNGGGPDTQYFGPGTRLTVL.